The clone carrying this T cell receptor (beta chain) has ten or more counts. The read falls 3 residues short of the CDR3 end, and the missing part is taken from the germline J gene. The data were taken from a study of T cell clonality in common variable immunodeficiency. This CDR3 spans 15 amino acids. The germline CDR1 and CDR2 sequences are MNHNS and SASEGT. The germline V and J ends were trimmed by 5 bases and 2 bases, with 16 bases remaining between them. Profiling relied on immunoSEQ multiplex PCR, and the TCRdb table lists in-frame clones only, not all of them. The sample contains tens of thousands of clones, none of them singletons.

The chain is built from TRBV6-1 and TRBJ2-7, with D maybe TRBD2 (7 bases). Sequencing was performed on peripheral blood mononuclear cells. This clonotype was obtained from a person between 18 and 75 years old in good health. CDR3 protein: CASSQGGDRPYEQYF. The sequenced CDR3 bases are TGTGCCAGCAGTCAAGGGGGGGACCGACCCTACGAG.